This T cell receptor (beta chain) derives from a study of blood T cell repertoires in COVID-19. The table came from immunoSEQ multiplex PCR; TCRdb's copy has only in-frame clones and leaves some out. Of about 170,000 clones listed, about 88% were seen once; the top ten hold roughly 0.77%. The germline V gene has CDR1 SEHNR and CDR2 FQNEAQ (reference sequence). This CDR3 comprises 12 residues. V was trimmed by 2 bases and J by 7 bases, leaving 8 bases between them. The sample was PBMCs or T cells enriched from blood (not recorded which). V gene TRBV7-9 combines with J gene TRBJ1-2; D remains ambiguous. The TCR comes from a woman under 30 who had recovered from COVID-19. The CDR3 loop is CASSLHAIGYTF. Written as DNA, the CDR3 is TGTGCCAGCAGCTTACACGCGATTGGCTACACCTTC.